Below, 4 T cell receptor beta chains from the same sample are listed, as sequenced in a study of Graves' ophthalmopathy and Graves' hyperthyroidism. Amplified material comprised TCR beta CDR3 regions derived from RNA transcripts. Second-round multiplex PCR came after first-round RT-PCR with HTBI primers. MiXCR, run by TCRdb on the multiplex PCR reads, gives a single entry per CDR3 protein. This repertoire shows about 400,000 distinct CDR3 sequences, 15% found once; its top ten account for about 7.3%. The specimen sequenced was peripheral blood. These receptors all stem from a woman aged 18 to 35 with stable Graves' hyperthyroidism.

The rearrangement joins TRBV14 to TRBJ1-1; 9 nucleotides match TRBD1. The CDR3 extends over 15 amino acids. V was clipped by 3 bases and J by 5 bases; unmatched bases: 7. Looked up from germline, CDR1 is SGHDN and CDR2 is FVKESK. CDR3 in amino acids: CASSHDRTGVTEAFF. The CDR3, as DNA: TGTGCCAGCAGCCACGACCGGACAGGGGTTACTGAAGCTTTCTTT.

This chain links TRBV29-1 with TRBJ2-4; 8 bases fit TRBD2. The germline gives CDR1 SQVTM, CDR2 ANQGSEA. V shed 7 bases and J 6 bases; nucleotides not matched to a gene: 5. The CDR3 is 12 amino acids. The CDR3 DNA sequence: TGCAGCGGGGGACTAGACCGAAACATTCAGTACTTC. Translation: CSGGLDRNIQYF. The whole variable domain, filled in from reference TRBV29-1 and TRBJ2-4, reads SAVISQKPSRDICQRGTSLTIQCQVDSQVTMMFWYRQQPGQSLTLIATANQGSEATYESGFVIDKFPISRPNLTFSTLTVSNMSPEDSSIYLCSGGLDRNIQYFGAGTRLSVL.

In this sample, this clonotype turned up many times. The chain has TRBV6-1 and TRBJ2-2, with D maybe TRBD1 (5 bases). V was trimmed by 3 bases and J by 3 bases, leaving 8 bases between them. This CDR3 has 14 residues. Germline CDR1 and CDR2: MNHNS and SASEGT. The CDR3 spells CASSEQGHTGELFF. The CDR3 DNA sequence: TGTGCCAGCAGTGAGCAGGGTCACACCGGGGAGCTGTTTTTT.

This clonotype was observed many times. The chain has TRBV11-1 and TRBJ2-4, with D uncertain. The CDR3 consists of 16 residues. Germline V CDR1 and CDR2: SGHAT, FQDESV (reference sequence). V was clipped by 1 base and J by 0 bases, with 10 bases between them. The CDR3 reads CASSLGPQLAKNIQYF. The CDR3 region has the DNA TGTGCCAGCAGCTTAGGGCCGCAACTAGCCAAAAACATTCAGTACTTC. The full variable domain, in which reference TRBV11-1 and TRBJ2-4 provide the parts outside the CDR3, is EAEVAQSPRYKITEKSQAVAFWCDPISGHATLYWYRQILGQGPELLVQFQDESVVDDSQLPKDRFSAERLKGVDSTLKIQPAELGDSAMYLCASSLGPQLAKNIQYFGAGTRLSVL.